One sample yielded the 31 T cell receptor beta chains listed below, sequenced in a study of T cell responses to AZD1222 COVID-19 vaccine. The assay was immunoSEQ multiplex PCR, and TCRdb's table has in-frame clones only and misses some. The sample lists some 52,000 clones, approximately 88% occurring once. Specimen: peripheral blood, collected 28 days after the second AZD1222 dose. The receptors originated from an adult who received the AZD1222 COVID-19 vaccine.

J is TRBJ1-3 and V is TRBV11-2; D gene uncertain. Germline CDR1 is SGHAT and CDR2 is FQNNGV. The CDR3 loop spans 15 amino acids. V gave up 3 bases and J gave up 0 bases, with 9 bases separating them. Written as DNA, the CDR3 is TGTGCCAGCAGCTTTTCGAGGAACTCTGGAAACACCATATATTTT. This encodes CASSFSRNSGNTIYF.

V gene TRBV7-6 combines with J gene TRBJ2-7; 8 bases line up with TRBD1. Germline V gives CDR1 SGHVS, CDR2 FNYEAQ. The junction had 9 bases not matched to a gene; V was cut back by 5 bases and J by 3 bases. This CDR3 has 15 residues. The CDR3 DNA follows: TGTGCCAGCAGCCCCAGGACAGGGTTCCACTACGAGCAGTACTTC. As protein: CASSPRTGFHYEQYF.

V usage is TRBV18 and J usage is TRBJ2-3; TRBD2 matches 15 bases. CDR1 is KGHSH, CDR2 LQKENI, per germline. The CDR3 loop spans 19 amino acids. The trim removed 3 bases at V and 1 base at J, leaving 8 bases unmatched. The CDR3 coding sequence is TGTGCCAGCTCACCTCGTCCCGGGACTAGCGGGGGGCGCACAGATACGCAGTATTTT. Translating gives CASSPRPGTSGGRTDTQYF.

V gene TRBV5-6 combines with J gene TRBJ1-2; D might be TRBD1 (5 bases). Germline V CDR1 and CDR2: SGHDT, YYEEEE. V gave up 4 bases and J gave up 0 bases, with 7 bases separating them. The CDR3 is made up of 13 amino acids. CDR3 protein: CASSRGANYGYTF. CDR3 DNA: TGTGCCAGCAGCCGGGGGGCTAACTATGGCTACACCTTC.

In its sample, this clone was seen a few times. The chain is built from TRBV7-9 and TRBJ1-2, with 8 positions matching TRBD1. Germline CDR1 SEHNR, CDR2 FQNEAQ (reference sequence). The CDR3 loop spans 13 amino acids. J gave up 7 bases and V 2 bases, and 3 bases lay outside the gene matches. CDR3 sequence: CASSLPGQGGYTF. The CDR3 nucleotides read TGTGCCAGCAGCTTACCAGGACAGGGTGGCTACACCTTC. The full variable domain, completed using reference TRBV7-9 and TRBJ1-2, is DTGVSQNPRHKITKRGQNVTFRCDPISEHNRLYWYRQTLGQGPEFLTYFQNEAQLEKSRLLSDRFSAERPKGSFSTLEIQRTEQGDSAMYLCASSLPGQGGYTFGSGTRLTVV.

The genes are TRBV27 and TRBJ2-7; TRBD2 matches 14 bases. V shed 2 bases, J shed 4 bases, and the junction held 1 base outside the gene matches. The CDR3 totals 15 residues. Germline loops: CDR1 MNHEY, CDR2 SMNVEV (reference sequence). As DNA, the CDR3 is TGTGCCAGCAGTTTAGGGACTAGCGGGAGTTACGAGCAGTACTTC. It translates to CASSLGTSGSYEQYF.

V gene TRBV7-2 combines with J gene TRBJ1-3; possible D gene TRBD1, 5 bases. Germline values: CDR1 SGHTA, CDR2 FQGNSA. CDR3 length: 14 amino acids. Trimming cost V 5 bases and J 7 bases, with 15 bases left between them. DNA for the CDR3: TGTGCCAGCAGCCTGGGGCCTTCGGGGAACACCATATATTTT. Protein sequence: CASSLGPSGNTIYF.

V usage is TRBV2 and J usage is TRBJ2-5; tentative D call: TRBD1 (6 bases). The CDR3 is 14 residues long. Germline V lookup: CDR1 SNHLY, CDR2 FYNNEI. Trimming took 2 bases from V and 1 from J, leaving 8 bases between them. CDR3 bases: TGTGCCAGCAGTGAAAGGACAGTCCAAGAGACCCAGTACTTC. This encodes CASSERTVQETQYF. Complete variable domain (other parts from reference TRBV2 and TRBJ2-5): EPEVTQTPSHQVTQMGQEVILRCVPISNHLYFYWYRQILGQKVEFLVSFYNNEISEKSEIFDDQFSVERPDGSNFTLKIRSTKLEDSAMYFCASSERTVQETQYFGPGTRLLVL.

V and J are TRBV12-3 or TRBV12-4 and TRBJ1-6; no clear D gene. V was clipped by 6 bases and J by 9 bases, with 12 bases between them. The CDR3 contains 13 residues. CDR3 in DNA: TGTGCCAGCAGCTTTGATGGGAGTTCACCCCTCCACTTT. It encodes CASSFDGSSPLHF.

The V gene is TRBV5-6, the J gene TRBJ2-3; D may be TRBD2 (6 bases). Germline CDR1 and CDR2: SGHDT and YYEEEE. CDR3 length: 14 residues. The germline V and J ends were trimmed by 0 bases and 1 base, with 6 bases remaining between them. DNA of the CDR3: TGTGCCAGCAGCTTGGGACTAGGCACAGATACGCAGTATTTT. Translating gives CASSLGLGTDTQYF.

Within the sample, this clone is medium-sized (0.01 to 0.1%). The rearrangement uses TRBV24-1 and TRBJ2-5, with 13 bases identical to TRBD2. Germline V CDR1 and CDR2: KGHDR, SFDVKD. The J segment lost 5 bases and the V segment lost 7 bases, leaving 9 bases of the junction unmatched. This CDR3 is 16 amino acids long. In DNA, the CDR3 is TGTGCCACCAGCGAAGGGACTAGCGGGATTGGGGAGACCCAGTACTTC. Translated, it gives CATSEGTSGIGETQYF.

The chain combines TRBV23-1 with TRBJ2-3; D remains ambiguous. TRBV23-1 has ORF status, its function being uncertain. CDR3 length: 16 residues. The V end lost 2 bases, the J end lost 5 bases, and 17 bases lay between the germline ends. The CDR3 bases are TGCGCCAGCAGTCAAGGGGTGGGTCGGTCGGGAGATACGCAGTATTTT. It codes for CASSQGVGRSGDTQYF.

This chain connects TRBV5-4 to TRBJ2-1, with D perhaps being TRBD1 or TRBD2 (5 bases each). V was cut by 3 bases and J by 0 bases, with 10 bases left in between. In germline, CDR1 is SGHNT, CDR2 YYREEE (reference sequence). This CDR3 is 15 amino acids long. The CDR3 loop reads CASSSGTPSYNEQFF. The CDR3 DNA reads as TGTGCCAGCAGCTCCGGGACGCCCTCCTACAATGAGCAGTTCTTC.

This sequence joins TRBV6-4 and TRBJ1-2; unclear D gene. V lost 3 bases and J 2 bases, leaving 10 bases between the germline ends. Germline V gives CDR1 MRHNA, CDR2 SNTAGT. CDR3 length: 14 residues. Here the CDR3 reads CASSESGKNYGYTF. The CDR3 DNA is TGTGCCAGCAGTGAAAGCGGGAAGAACTATGGCTACACCTTC.

The chain is built from TRBV7-9 and TRBJ1-2; no clear D gene. The CDR3 has 14 amino acids. Trimming shortened V by 0 bases and J by 4 bases, and 9 bases separated the two germline ends. From germline, CDR1 is SEHNR and CDR2 FQNEAQ (reference sequence). This chain's CDR3 is CASSLAGVTYGYTF. CDR3 DNA sequence: TGTGCCAGCAGCTTAGCCGGGGTTACCTATGGCTACACCTTC.

This clone was seen a single time. V gene TRBV5-4 combines with J gene TRBJ2-7, with 10 positions matching TRBD2. After removal of 0 bases from V and 7 bases from J, the junction contained 16 bases not matched to a gene. Germline assignment: CDR1 SGHNT and CDR2 YYREEE (reference sequence). CDR3 size: 18 residues. Here the CDR3 DNA reads TGTGCCAGCAGCTTGGGAGGTCTTAGGCTAGCGGGAGTAGGTGAGCAGTACTTC. Translating gives CASSLGGLRLAGVGEQYF.

This rearrangement joins TRBV5-8 to TRBJ2-3; unclear D gene. Germline CDR1 reads SGHTS; CDR2 reads YDEGEE. There are 15 residues in the CDR3. Trimming took off 3 bases at V and 0 bases at J, with 11 bases between the two ends. The CDR3 loop is CASSYHLRSTDTQYF. In DNA form, the CDR3 reads TGTGCCAGCAGCTATCACCTCAGGAGCACAGATACGCAGTATTTT.

The chain is built from TRBV29-1 and TRBJ2-1; TRBD2 aligns across 9 bases. Germline loops: CDR1 SQVTM, CDR2 ANQGSEA. CDR3 length: 14 amino acids. The V segment lost 8 bases and the J segment 7 bases; nucleotides outside the gene matches: 12. CDR3 loop: CSTGSSGSRNEQFF. The CDR3 nucleotides read TGCAGCACAGGAAGTAGCGGGAGTAGGAATGAGCAGTTCTTC.

The chain is built from TRBV3-1 (or the pseudogene TRBV3-2) and TRBJ2-7; possible D gene TRBD2, 5 bases. V was clipped by 1 base and J by 6 bases, with 13 bases between them. The V gene's germline CDR1 is LGHDT and CDR2 YNNKEL (reference sequence). The CDR3 spans 14 residues. This CDR3 is CASSQGRGKGEQYF. The CDR3 coding sequence is TGTGCCAGCAGCCAAGGACGGGGAAAGGGCGAGCAGTACTTC.

This clone is labeled medium-sized. This chain uses TRBV12-3 or TRBV12-4 with TRBJ1-5; the D gene is possibly TRBD1 (5 bases). The CDR3 spans 12 residues. V dropped 9 bases and J dropped 9 bases, with 15 bases sitting between them. The CDR3 sequence: CASGDGGLPQHF. The DNA of the CDR3 is TGTGCCAGTGGGGACGGGGGTCTGCCCCAGCATTTT.

This clone was found once. V and J are TRBV24-1 and TRBJ2-5, with D possibly being TRBD2 (5 bases). The length of the CDR3 is 15 residues. Deletions cut 4 bases from V and 4 bases from J, with 15 bases between. Germline V gene sequence: CDR1 KGHDR, CDR2 SFDVKD. CDR3 region: CATSDPRSGVETQYF. The CDR3 DNA sequence: TGTGCCACCAGTGACCCCCGATCCGGGGTAGAGACCCAGTACTTC.

This chain connects TRBV30 to TRBJ2-5; maybe TRBD2 (5 bases). Trimming cost V 0 bases and J 1 base, with 18 bases left between them. Germline V gene sequence: CDR1 GTSNPN, CDR2 SVGIG (reference sequence). CDR3 size: 17 residues. CDR3 loop: CAWSVLGNRRSQETQYF. The CDR3, as DNA: TGTGCCTGGAGTGTACTAGGCAATCGGCGCAGCCAAGAGACCCAGTACTTC.

The chain carries TRBV2 and TRBJ2-2, with 9 bases matching TRBD2. V shed 5 bases, J shed 1 base, and the junction held 2 bases outside the gene matches. The CDR3 is 15 amino acids. Per germline, CDR1 SNHLY and CDR2 FYNNEI. CDR3 in amino acids: CASSRLAENTGELFF. The CDR3 region has the DNA TGTGCCAGCAGTCGACTAGCGGAGAACACCGGGGAGCTGTTTTTT.

The rearrangement uses TRBV2 and TRBJ2-7; no firm D call. The CDR3 has 11 amino acids. The V gene's germline CDR1 is SNHLY and CDR2 FYNNEI. Trimming pared 8 bases from V and 12 bases from J, leaving 17 bases between. CDR3 DNA: TGTGCCAGCGGAGAACTTCGACTGGGGTACTTC. Amino acids: CASGELRLGYF. The variable domain in full, with the rest retrieved from reference TRBV2 and TRBJ2-7, is EPEVTQTPSHQVTQMGQEVILRCVPISNHLYFYWYRQILGQKVEFLVSFYNNEISEKSEIFDDQFSVERPDGSNFTLKIRSTKLEDSAMYFCASGELRLGYFGPGTRLTVT.

The chain recombines TRBV28 with TRBJ1-2, with 9 bases identical to TRBD1. Germline V CDR1 and CDR2: MDHEN, SYDVKM. There are 15 residues in the CDR3. J gave up 5 bases and V 6 bases, and 10 bases lay outside the gene matches. The CDR3 loop is CASRPGTGPQYGYTF. The CDR3 region has the DNA TGTGCCAGCAGACCCGGGACAGGGCCTCAATATGGCTACACCTTC.

The chain is built from TRBV28 and TRBJ2-3; unclear D gene. Per germline, CDR1 MDHEN and CDR2 SYDVKM. Trimming pared 4 bases from V and 6 bases from J, leaving 8 bases between. The length of the CDR3 is 12 residues. Here the CDR3 DNA reads TGTGCCAGCAGTTCACGTCAGGATACGCAGTATTTT. Protein: CASSSRQDTQYF.

J is TRBJ1-1 and V is TRBV5-5, with 11 nucleotides matching TRBD1. Trimming removed 2 bases from V and 4 bases from J; junction bases left unmatched: 13. This CDR3 comprises 18 residues. The germline gives CDR1 SGHKS, CDR2 YYEKEE (reference sequence). Written as DNA, the CDR3 is TGTGCCAGCAGCTTCGGGACAGGGGGTTCCCTAGCGGGCACTGAAGCTTTCTTT. It is translated as CASSFGTGGSLAGTEAFF.

V is TRBV10-3 and J is TRBJ2-7; possibly TRBD1 or TRBD2 for D (7 bases each). The germline V gene has CDR1 ENHRY and CDR2 SYGVKD. Trimming cost V 7 bases and J 5 bases, with 15 bases left between them. The CDR3 runs 13 residues. This chain's CDR3 is CAIKGAGGDEQYF. CDR3 nucleotides: TGTGCCATCAAGGGCGCAGGGGGGGACGAGCAGTACTTC.

The chain employs TRBV7-2 and TRBJ2-1; no clear D gene. Trimming took 2 bases from V and 6 from J, leaving 8 bases between them. The CDR3 totals 13 residues. The germline V gene has CDR1 SGHTA and CDR2 FQGNSA. CDR3 residues: CASSLSVINEQFF. The CDR3 region has the DNA TGTGCCAGCAGCTTATCCGTTATCAATGAGCAGTTCTTC. The variable domain in full, with the rest retrieved from reference TRBV7-2 and TRBJ2-1, is GAGVSQSPSNKVTEKGKDVELRCDPISGHTALYWYRQSLGQGLEFLIYFQGNSAPDKSGLPSDRFSAERTGGSVSTLTIQRTQQEDSAVYLCASSLSVINEQFFGPGTRLTVL.

This rearrangement joins TRBV6-2 or TRBV6-3 to TRBJ2-5, with D tentatively TRBD1 (7 bases). Germline loops: CDR1 MNHEY, CDR2 SVGEGT. This CDR3 has 15 residues. Trimming shortened V by 5 bases and J by 7 bases, and 20 bases separated the two germline ends. The CDR3 DNA follows: TGTGCCAGCAGTAGCACCGACAGGGCGGAGGGGACCCAGTACTTC. This sequence encodes CASSSTDRAEGTQYF.

The V call is TRBV2, the J call TRBJ2-7, with D maybe TRBD1 (6 bases). Germline lookup yields CDR1 SNHLY and CDR2 FYNNEI. Deletions cut 7 bases from V and 3 bases from J, with 16 bases between. The CDR3 consists of 14 residues. The CDR3 nucleotides are TGTGCCAGCACCACCGGGACAAGGAACTACGAGCAGTACTTC. Translation gives CASTTGTRNYEQYF. Combining the CDR3 with reference TRBV2 and TRBJ2-7 gives the whole variable domain EPEVTQTPSHQVTQMGQEVILRCVPISNHLYFYWYRQILGQKVEFLVSFYNNEISEKSEIFDDQFSVERPDGSNFTLKIRSTKLEDSAMYFCASTTGTRNYEQYFGPGTRLTVT.